This record covers a single TCR beta chain. This record comes from a study of blood T cell repertoires in COVID-19. Overall study: The analysed material was cDNA or gDNA that came from T cells, B-cell-depleted T cells, or PBMCs.

In germline, CDR1 is SGHDT, CDR2 YYEEEE. This CDR3 is built from 16 residues. Deletions cut 0 bases from V and 2 bases from J, with 12 bases between. Authors' data handling: Amplification with reference gene primers provided the estimates of nucleated cell counts. Sequencing used immunoSEQ multiplex PCR; TCRdb keeps in-frame clones, though not all of them. V, J and clone size are taken as reported in that table, and D and trimming were inferred from the DNA itself. The sample shows approximately 64,000 clones, approximately 80% of them seen only once. J is TRBJ1-5 and V is TRBV5-6; the D gene is possibly TRBD1 (6 bases). The receptor was derived from a woman aged 65 to 85 with acute or convalescent COVID-19. What was sequenced was peripheral blood. CDR3 DNA: TGTGCCAGCAGCTTGGAAACAGGGAAAGGCAATCAGCCCCAGCATTTT. Protein product: CASSLETGKGNQPQHF. The variable domain in full, with the rest retrieved from reference TRBV5-6 and TRBJ1-5, is DAGVTQSPTHLIKTRGQQVTLRCSPKSGHDTVSWYQQALGQGPQFIFQYYEEEERQRGNFPDRFSGHQFPNYSSELNVNALLLGDSALYLCASSLETGKGNQPQHFGDGTRLSIL.